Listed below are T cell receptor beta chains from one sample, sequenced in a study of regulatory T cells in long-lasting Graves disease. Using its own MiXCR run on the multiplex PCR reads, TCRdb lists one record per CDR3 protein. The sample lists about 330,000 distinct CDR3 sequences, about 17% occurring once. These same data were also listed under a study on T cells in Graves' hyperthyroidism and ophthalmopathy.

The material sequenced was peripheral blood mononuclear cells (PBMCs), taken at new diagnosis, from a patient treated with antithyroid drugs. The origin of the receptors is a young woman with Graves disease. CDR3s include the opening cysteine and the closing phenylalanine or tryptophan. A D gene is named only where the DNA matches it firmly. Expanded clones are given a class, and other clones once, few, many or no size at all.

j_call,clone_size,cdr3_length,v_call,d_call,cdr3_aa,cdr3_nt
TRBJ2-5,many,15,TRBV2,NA,CASSEYPARQETQYF,TGTGCCAGCAGTGAATATCCAGCCAGGCAAGAGACCCAGTACTTC
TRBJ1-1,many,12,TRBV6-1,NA,CASTGGGTEAFF,TGTGCCAGCACCGGGGGTGGGACTGAAGCTTTCTTT
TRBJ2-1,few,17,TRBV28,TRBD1,CASSSLDRGRSYNEQFF,TGTGCCAGCAGTTCCCTCGACAGGGGAAGGTCGTACAATGAGCAGTTCTTC
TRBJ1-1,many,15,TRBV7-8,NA,CASSLPGRLNTEAFF,TGTGCCAGCAGCTTACCGGGACGGCTGAACACTGAAGCTTTCTTT
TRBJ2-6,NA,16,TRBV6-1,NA,CASSEEGGAGANVLTF,TGTGCCAGCAGTGAAGAGGGGGGGGCTGGGGCCAACGTCCTGACTTTC
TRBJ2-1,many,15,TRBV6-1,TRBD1,CASSKRKDRANEQFF,TGTGCCAGCAGCAAGAGGAAGGACAGGGCAAATGAGCAGTTCTTC
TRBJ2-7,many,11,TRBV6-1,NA,CASMAAYEQYF,TGTGCCAGCATGGCGGCCTACGAGCAGTACTTC
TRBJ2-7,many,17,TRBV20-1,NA,CSARDTPGTRISYEQYF,TGCAGTGCTAGAGATACGCCCGGGACTCGCATCTCCTACGAGCAGTACTTC
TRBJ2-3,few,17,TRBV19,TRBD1,CASMGQEIFSSTDTQYF,TGTGCCAGTATGGGACAGGAGATTTTCTCTAGCACAGATACGCAGTATTTT
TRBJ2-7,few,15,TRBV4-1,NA,CASSQGPVSSYEQYF,TGCGCCAGCAGCCAAGGTCCGGTTAGCTCCTACGAGCAGTACTTC
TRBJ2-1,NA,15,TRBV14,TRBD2,CVSSQGLASYNEQFF,TGTGTCAGCAGTCAGGGACTAGCGTCCTACAATGAGCAGTTCTTC
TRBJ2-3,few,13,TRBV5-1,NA,CASSTRITDTQYF,TGCGCCAGCAGCACACGAATCACAGATACGCAGTATTTT
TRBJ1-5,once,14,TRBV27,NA,CTSSLTGKLQPQHF,TGTACCAGCAGCTTAACAGGAAAGTTACAGCCCCAGCATTTT
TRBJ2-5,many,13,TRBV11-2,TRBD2,CASSPGGQETQYF,TGTGCCAGCAGCCCCGGGGGGCAAGAGACCCAGTACTTC
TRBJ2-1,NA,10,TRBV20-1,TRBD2,CSARLAEQFF,TGCAGTGCAAGACTAGCGGAGCAGTTCTTC
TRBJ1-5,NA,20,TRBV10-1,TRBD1,CASRRWRQGAPGFGNQPQHF,TGCGCCAGCAGGCGCTGGAGACAGGGGGCGCCAGGTTTTGGCAATCAGCCCCAGCATTTT
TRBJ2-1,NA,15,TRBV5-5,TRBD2,CASSLRLAKSFEQFF,TGTGCCAGCAGCTTACGACTAGCTAAATCTTTTGAGCAGTTCTTC
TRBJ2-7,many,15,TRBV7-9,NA,CASSLMSGNSYEQYF,TGTGCCAGCAGCTTAATGAGCGGCAACTCCTACGAGCAGTACTTC
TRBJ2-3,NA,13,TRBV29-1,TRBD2,CSVGSGGADTQYF,TGCAGCGTGGGCAGCGGGGGTGCAGATACGCAGTATTTT
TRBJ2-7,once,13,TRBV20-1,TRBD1,CSASPPGQGEQYF,TGCAGTGCTAGTCCCCCGGGACAGGGCGAGCAGTACTTC
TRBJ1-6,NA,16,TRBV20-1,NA,CSASDVRAAGLSPLHF,TGCAGTGCTAGTGATGTGAGGGCCGCCGGGTTGTCACCCCTCCACTTT
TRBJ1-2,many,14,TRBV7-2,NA,CASSLADGNYGYTF,TGTGCCAGCAGCTTAGCTGACGGAAACTATGGCTACACCTTC
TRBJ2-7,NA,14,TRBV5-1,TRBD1,CASRRDRTSYEQYF,TGCGCCAGCAGAAGGGACAGGACCTCCTACGAGCAGTACTTC
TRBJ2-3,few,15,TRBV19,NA,CASSGYPPPPDTQYF,TGTGCCAGTAGTGGGTATCCTCCCCCTCCGGATACGCAGTATTTT
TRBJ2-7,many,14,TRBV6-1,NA,CASSGTVGTYEQYF,TGTGCCAGCAGTGGGACAGTAGGTACCTACGAGCAGTACTTC
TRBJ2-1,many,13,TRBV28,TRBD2,CASTGGSYNEQFF,TGTGCCAGCACGGGGGGCTCCTACAATGAGCAGTTCTTC
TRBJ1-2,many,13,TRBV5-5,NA,CASTPGADYGYTF,TGTGCCAGCACCCCCGGGGCAGACTATGGCTACACCTTC
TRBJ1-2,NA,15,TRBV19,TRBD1,CASSMPPDRGSGYTF,TGTGCCAGTAGTATGCCGCCCGACAGGGGGAGCGGCTACACCTTC
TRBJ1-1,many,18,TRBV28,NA,CASSPVEGSGAGNTEAFF,TGTGCCAGCAGCCCTGTGGAGGGTTCGGGGGCCGGGAACACTGAAGCTTTCTTT
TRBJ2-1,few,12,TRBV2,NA,CASGSGRDEQFF,TGTGCCAGCGGTTCGGGACGAGATGAGCAGTTCTTC
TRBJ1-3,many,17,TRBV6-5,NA,CASSYSTRGGSGNTIYF,TGTGCCAGCAGTTACTCGACTAGAGGAGGCTCTGGAAACACCATATATTTT
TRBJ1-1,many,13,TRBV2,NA,CASGKTENTEAFF,TGTGCCAGCGGGAAGACAGAGAACACTGAAGCTTTCTTT
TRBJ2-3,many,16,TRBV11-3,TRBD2,CASSPFAGGGTDTQYF,TGTGCCAGCAGCCCGTTTGCGGGGGGCGGTACAGATACGCAGTATTTT
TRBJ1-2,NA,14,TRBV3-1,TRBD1,CASSQKGQAYGYTF,TGTGCCAGCAGCCAAAAGGGACAGGCTTATGGCTACACCTTC
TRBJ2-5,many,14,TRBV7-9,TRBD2,CASSPGGIQETQYF,TGTGCCAGCAGCCCCGGGGGGATTCAAGAGACCCAGTACTTC
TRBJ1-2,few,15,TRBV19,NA,CASSTPGRENYGYTF,TGTGCCAGTAGTACTCCGGGACGGGAGAACTATGGCTACACCTTC
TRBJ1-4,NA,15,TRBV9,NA,CASSVPRGRGEKLFF,TGTGCCAGCAGCGTTCCAAGGGGACGGGGTGAAAAACTGTTTTTT
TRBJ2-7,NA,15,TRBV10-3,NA,CAISEETVGSYEQYF,TGTGCCATCAGTGAAGAAACAGTCGGATCCTACGAGCAGTACTTC
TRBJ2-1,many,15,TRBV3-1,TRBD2,CASSLGLATYNEQFF,TGTGCCAGCAGCCTCGGACTAGCGACTTACAATGAGCAGTTCTTC
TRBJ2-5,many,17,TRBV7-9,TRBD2,CASSLVGLAGYQETQYF,TGTGCCAGCAGCTTAGTAGGTCTAGCGGGGTACCAAGAGACCCAGTACTTC
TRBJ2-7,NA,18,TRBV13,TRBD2,CASSPHTGLAGNSYEQYF,TGTGCCAGCAGCCCTCATACCGGACTAGCGGGGAACTCCTACGAGCAGTACTTC
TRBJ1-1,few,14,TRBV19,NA,CANSIGRENTEAFF,TGTGCCAATAGTATTGGGAGAGAGAACACTGAAGCTTTCTTT
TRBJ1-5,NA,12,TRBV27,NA,CASSSGVQPQHF,TGTGCCAGCAGTTCCGGGGTTCAGCCCCAGCATTTT
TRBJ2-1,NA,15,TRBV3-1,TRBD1,CASSSGTGYGNEQFF,TGTGCCAGCAGTTCAGGGACAGGGTACGGGAATGAGCAGTTCTTC
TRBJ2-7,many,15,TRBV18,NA,CASSPLPRIDYEQYF,TGTGCCAGCTCACCTCTCCCGCGGATTGACTACGAGCAGTACTTC
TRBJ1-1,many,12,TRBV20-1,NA,CRLRLMNTEAFF,TGCAGACTCCGGTTGATGAACACTGAAGCTTTCTTT
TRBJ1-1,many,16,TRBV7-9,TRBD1,CASSSGTGVGGTEAFF,TGTGCCAGCAGCTCCGGGACAGGGGTTGGTGGCACTGAAGCTTTCTTT
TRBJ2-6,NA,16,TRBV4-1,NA,CASSQGEGTGANVLTF,TGCGCCAGCAGCCAGGGCGAGGGTACTGGGGCCAACGTCCTGACTTTC
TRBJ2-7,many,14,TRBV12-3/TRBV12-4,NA,CASSVRDGNYEQYF,TGTGCCAGCAGTGTAAGGGACGGAAACTACGAGCAGTACTTC
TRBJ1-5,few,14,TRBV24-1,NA,CATSEGTPNQPQHF,TGTGCCACCAGTGAGGGGACACCCAATCAGCCCCAGCATTTT